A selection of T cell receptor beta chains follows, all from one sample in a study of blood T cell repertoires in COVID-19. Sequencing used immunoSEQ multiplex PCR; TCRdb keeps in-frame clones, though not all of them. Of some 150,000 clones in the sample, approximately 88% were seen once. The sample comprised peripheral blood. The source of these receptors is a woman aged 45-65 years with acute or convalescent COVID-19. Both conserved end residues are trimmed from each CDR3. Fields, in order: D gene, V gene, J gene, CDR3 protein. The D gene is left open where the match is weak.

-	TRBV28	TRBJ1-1	ASSFDRLEAF
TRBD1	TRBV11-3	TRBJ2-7	ASRAGDSEQY
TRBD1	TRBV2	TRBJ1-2	ASSDKGTVANYGYT
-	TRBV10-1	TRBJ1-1	ASSEQLNTEAF
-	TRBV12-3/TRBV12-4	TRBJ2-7	ASSLFPSYEQY
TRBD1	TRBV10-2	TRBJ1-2	ASRVDRGYGYT
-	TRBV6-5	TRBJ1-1	ASRQFIEAF
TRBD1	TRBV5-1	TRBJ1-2	ASTDRGGYGYT
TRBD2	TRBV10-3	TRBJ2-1	AAAGGSNEQF
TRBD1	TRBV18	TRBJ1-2	ASSPLGDRANYGYT
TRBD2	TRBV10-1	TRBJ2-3	ASGGLAGGTDTQY
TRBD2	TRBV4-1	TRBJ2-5	ASSQRGTSGETQY
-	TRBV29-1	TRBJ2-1	SVGLQGPIHSYNEQF